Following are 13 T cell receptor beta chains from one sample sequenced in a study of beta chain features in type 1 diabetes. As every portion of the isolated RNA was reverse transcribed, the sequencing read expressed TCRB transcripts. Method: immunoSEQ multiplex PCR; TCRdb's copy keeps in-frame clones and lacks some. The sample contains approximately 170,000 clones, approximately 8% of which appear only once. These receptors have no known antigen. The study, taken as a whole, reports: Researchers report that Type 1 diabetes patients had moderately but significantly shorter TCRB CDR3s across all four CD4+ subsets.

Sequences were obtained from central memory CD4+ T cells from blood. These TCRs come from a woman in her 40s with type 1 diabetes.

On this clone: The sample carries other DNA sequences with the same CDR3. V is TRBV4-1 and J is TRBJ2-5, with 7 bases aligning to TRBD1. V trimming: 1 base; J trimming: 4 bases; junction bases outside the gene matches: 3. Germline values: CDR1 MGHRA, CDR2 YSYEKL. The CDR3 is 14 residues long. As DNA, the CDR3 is TGCGCCAGCAGCCAAGGGACAGGAAGAGAGACCCAGTACTTC. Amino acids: CASSQGTGRETQYF.

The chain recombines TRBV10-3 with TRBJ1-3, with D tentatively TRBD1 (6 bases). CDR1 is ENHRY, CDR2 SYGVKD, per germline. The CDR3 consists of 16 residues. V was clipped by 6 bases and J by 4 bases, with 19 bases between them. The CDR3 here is CAISSFDRTRGNTIYF. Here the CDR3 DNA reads TGTGCCATCAGCTCCTTTGACAGGACAAGAGGAAACACCATATATTTT.

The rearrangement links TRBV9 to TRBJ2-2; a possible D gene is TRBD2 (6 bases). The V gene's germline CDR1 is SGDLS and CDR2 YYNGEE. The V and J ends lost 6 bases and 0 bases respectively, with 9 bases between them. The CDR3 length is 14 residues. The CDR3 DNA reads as TGTGCCAGCATGGAGGGGACGAACACCGGGGAGCTGTTTTTT. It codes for CASMEGTNTGELFF.

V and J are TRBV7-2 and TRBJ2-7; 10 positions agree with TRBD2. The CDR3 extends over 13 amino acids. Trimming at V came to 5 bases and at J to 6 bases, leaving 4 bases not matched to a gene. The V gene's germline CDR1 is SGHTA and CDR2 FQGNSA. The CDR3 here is CASSPQREGEQYF. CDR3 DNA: TGTGCCAGCAGCCCCCAGCGGGAGGGCGAGCAGTACTTC.

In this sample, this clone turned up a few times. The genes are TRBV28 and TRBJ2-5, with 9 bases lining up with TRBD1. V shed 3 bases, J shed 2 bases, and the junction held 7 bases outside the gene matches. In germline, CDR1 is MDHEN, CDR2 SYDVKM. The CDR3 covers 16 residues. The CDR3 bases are TGTGCCAGCAGTTTCGGTCCCGGGACAGGGCAAGAGACCCAGTACTTC. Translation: CASSFGPGTGQETQYF.

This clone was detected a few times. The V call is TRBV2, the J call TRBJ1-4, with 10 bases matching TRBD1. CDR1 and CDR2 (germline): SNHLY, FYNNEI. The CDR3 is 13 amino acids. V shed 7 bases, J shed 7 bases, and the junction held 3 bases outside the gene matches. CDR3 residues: CASTRDRGEKLFF. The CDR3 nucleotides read TGTGCCAGCACCCGGGACAGGGGTGAAAAACTGTTTTTT.

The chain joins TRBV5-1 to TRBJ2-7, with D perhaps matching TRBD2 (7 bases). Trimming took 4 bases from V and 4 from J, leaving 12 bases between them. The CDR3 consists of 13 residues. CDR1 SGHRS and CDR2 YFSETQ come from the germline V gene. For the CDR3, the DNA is TGCGCCAGCAGCCAAGGGGGGGAATACGAGCAGTACTTC. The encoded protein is CASSQGGEYEQYF.

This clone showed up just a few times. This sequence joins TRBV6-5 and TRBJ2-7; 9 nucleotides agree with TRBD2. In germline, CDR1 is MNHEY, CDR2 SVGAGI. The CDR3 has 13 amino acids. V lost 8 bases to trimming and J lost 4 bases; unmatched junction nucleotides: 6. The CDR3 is CASALREGYEQYF. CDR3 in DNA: TGTGCCAGCGCCCTGCGGGAGGGTTACGAGCAGTACTTC.

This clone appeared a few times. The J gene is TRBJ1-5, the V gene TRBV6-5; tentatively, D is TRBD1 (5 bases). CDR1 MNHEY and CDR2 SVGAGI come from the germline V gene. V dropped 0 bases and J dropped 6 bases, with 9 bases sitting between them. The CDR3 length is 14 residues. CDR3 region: CASSYSQGTQPQHF. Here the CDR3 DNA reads TGTGCCAGCAGTTACTCCCAGGGAACTCAGCCCCAGCATTTT.

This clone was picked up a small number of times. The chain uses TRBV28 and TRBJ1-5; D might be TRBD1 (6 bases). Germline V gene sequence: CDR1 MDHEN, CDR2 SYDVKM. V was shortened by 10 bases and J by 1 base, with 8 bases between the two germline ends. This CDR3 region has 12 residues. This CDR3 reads CATRGSNQPQHF. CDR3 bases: TGTGCCACGAGGGGGAGCAATCAGCCCCAGCATTTT.

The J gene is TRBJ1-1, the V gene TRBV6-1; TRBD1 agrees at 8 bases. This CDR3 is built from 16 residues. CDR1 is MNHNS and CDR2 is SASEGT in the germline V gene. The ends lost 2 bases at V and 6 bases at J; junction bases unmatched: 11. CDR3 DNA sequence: TGTGCCAGCAGTGAAACCTCCCGGACAGGGAAGGCTGAAGCTTTCTTT. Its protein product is CASSETSRTGKAEAFF.

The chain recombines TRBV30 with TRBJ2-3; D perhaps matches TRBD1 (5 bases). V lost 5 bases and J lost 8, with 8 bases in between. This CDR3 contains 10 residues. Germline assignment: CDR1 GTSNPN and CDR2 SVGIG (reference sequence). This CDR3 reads CAWAQGTQYF. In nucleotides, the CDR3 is TGTGCCTGGGCGCAGGGTACGCAGTATTTT.

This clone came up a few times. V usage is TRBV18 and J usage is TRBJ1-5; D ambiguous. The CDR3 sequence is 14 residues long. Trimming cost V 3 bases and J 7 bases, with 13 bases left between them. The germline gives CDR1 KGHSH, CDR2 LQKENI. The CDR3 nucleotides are TGTGCCAGCTCACCCGAGGCGGGAGGGCAGCCCCAGCATTTT. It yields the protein CASSPEAGGQPQHF.